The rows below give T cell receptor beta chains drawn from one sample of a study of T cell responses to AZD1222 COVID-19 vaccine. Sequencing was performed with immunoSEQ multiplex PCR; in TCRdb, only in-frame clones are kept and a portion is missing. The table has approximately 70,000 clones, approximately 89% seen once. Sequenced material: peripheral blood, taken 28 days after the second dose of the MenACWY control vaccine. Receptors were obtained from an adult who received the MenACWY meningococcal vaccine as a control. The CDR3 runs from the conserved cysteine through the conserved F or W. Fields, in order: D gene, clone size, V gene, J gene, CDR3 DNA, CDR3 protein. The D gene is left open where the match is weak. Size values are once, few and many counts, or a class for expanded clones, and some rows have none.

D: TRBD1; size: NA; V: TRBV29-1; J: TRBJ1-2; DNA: TGCAGCGTTGATGGACAGGGGAGGAACTATGGCTACACCTTC; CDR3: CSVDGQGRNYGYTF
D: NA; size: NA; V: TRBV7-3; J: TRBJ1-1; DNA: TGTGCCAGCAGCCCAGCAGTGAACACTGAAGCTTTCTTT; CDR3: CASSPAVNTEAFF
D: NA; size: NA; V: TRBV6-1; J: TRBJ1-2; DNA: TGTGCCAGCAGTGAAAGGGACGGCTATGGCTACACCTTC; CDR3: CASSERDGYGYTF
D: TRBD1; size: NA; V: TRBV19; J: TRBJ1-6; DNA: TGTGCCAGTGCTGGACAGGGACACTCACCCCTCCACTTT; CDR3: CASAGQGHSPLHF
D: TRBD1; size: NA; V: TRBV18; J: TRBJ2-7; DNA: TGTGCCAGCTCACCGTCGACAGGGTTTTCCTACGAGCAGTACTTC; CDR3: CASSPSTGFSYEQYF
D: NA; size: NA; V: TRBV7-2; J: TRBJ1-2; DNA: TGTGCCAGCAGCCTACAGCGGGGAGGTGAGAATGGCTACACCTTC; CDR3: CASSLQRGGENGYTF
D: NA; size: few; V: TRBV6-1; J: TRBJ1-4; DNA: TGTGCCAGCAGTGAAAGACAGTTTAATGAAAAACTGTTTTTT; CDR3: CASSERQFNEKLFF
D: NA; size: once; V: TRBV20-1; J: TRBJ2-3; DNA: TGCAGTGCTAGTGGAAGCGGAATGAGCACAGATACGCAGTATTTT; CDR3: CSASGSGMSTDTQYF
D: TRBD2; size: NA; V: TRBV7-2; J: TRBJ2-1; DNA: TGTGCCAGCAGCTTTTCAGCGGGGGTTTACAATGAGCAGTTCTTC; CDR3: CASSFSAGVYNEQFF
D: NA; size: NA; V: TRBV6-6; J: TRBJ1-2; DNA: TGTGCCAGCAGTTATCCACCGGGAGCGAGGGACTATGGCTACACCTTC; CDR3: CASSYPPGARDYGYTF
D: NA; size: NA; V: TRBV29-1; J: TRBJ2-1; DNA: TGCAGCGTTGGGCCCAGGGACAATGAGCAGTTCTTC; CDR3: CSVGPRDNEQFF
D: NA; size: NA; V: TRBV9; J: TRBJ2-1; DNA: TGTGCCAGCAGCGTAGGAGGGGGGACTAATAACAATGAGCAGTTCTTC; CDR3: CASSVGGGTNNNEQFF
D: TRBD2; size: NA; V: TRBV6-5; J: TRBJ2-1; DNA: TGTGCCAGCAGTTATTTGACTAGCGGGGGGGAGCAGTTCTTC; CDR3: CASSYLTSGGEQFF
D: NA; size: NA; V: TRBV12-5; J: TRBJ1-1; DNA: TGTGCTAGTGGTTTTTTATTAGAGGGTAAAACTGAAGCTTTCTTT; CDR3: CASGFLLEGKTEAFF
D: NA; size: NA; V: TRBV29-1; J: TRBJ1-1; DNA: TGCAGCGTTGAACCCAGGGCGGGTACTGAAGCTTTCTTT; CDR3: CSVEPRAGTEAFF
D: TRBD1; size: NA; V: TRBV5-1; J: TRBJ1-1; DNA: TGCGCCAGCAGCCCCGGGACAGAGAACACTGAAGCTTTCTTT; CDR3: CASSPGTENTEAFF
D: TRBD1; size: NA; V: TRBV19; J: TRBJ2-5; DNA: TGTGCCAGTAGTATCAACAGGGGGCCGGAGGAGACCCAGTACTTC; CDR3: CASSINRGPEETQYF
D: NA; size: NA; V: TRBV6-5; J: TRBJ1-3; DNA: TGTGCCAGCAGCCGCGGGGGGGTCGGTGGAAACACCATATATTTT; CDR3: CASSRGGVGGNTIYF
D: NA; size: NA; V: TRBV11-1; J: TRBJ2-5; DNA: TGTGCCAGCAGCCCTGGGGGGCTACATGATAAAGAGACCCAGTACTTC; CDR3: CASSPGGLHDKETQYF
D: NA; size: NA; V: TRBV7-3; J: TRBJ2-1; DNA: TGTGCCAGCAGCTCAGGGTTCGGGCGAGGGGAGCAGTTCTTC; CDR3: CASSSGFGRGEQFF
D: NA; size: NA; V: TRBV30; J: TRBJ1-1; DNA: TGTGCCTACCTTAGACCCAAAGCCCTTACGAACACTGAAGCTTTCTTT; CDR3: CAYLRPKALTNTEAFF
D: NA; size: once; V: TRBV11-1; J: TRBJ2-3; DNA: TGTGCCAGCAGCTTAAAGGGGGTGGGTGCAGATACGCAGTATTTT; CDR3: CASSLKGVGADTQYF
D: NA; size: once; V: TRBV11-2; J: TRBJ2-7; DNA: TGTGCCAGCAGCTTAGTGGGATACGAGCAGTACTTC; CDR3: CASSLVGYEQYF
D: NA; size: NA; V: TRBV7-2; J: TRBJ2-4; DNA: TGTGCCAGCAGCTCGCCGGGAGCCAAAAACATTCAGTACTTC; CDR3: CASSSPGAKNIQYF